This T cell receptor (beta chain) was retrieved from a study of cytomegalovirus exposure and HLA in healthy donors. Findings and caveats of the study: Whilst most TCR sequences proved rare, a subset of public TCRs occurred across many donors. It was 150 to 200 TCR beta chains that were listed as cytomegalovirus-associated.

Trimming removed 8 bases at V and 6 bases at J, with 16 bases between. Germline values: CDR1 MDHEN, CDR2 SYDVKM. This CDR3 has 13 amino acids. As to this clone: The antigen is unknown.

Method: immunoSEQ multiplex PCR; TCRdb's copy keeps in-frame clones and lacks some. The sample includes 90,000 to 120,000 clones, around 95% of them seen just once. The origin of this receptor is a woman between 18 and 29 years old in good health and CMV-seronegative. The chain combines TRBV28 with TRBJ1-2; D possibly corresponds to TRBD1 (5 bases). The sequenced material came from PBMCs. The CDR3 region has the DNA TGTGCCAGCGGGCGACAGTTTAGAGATGGCTACACCTTC. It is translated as CASGRQFRDGYTF.